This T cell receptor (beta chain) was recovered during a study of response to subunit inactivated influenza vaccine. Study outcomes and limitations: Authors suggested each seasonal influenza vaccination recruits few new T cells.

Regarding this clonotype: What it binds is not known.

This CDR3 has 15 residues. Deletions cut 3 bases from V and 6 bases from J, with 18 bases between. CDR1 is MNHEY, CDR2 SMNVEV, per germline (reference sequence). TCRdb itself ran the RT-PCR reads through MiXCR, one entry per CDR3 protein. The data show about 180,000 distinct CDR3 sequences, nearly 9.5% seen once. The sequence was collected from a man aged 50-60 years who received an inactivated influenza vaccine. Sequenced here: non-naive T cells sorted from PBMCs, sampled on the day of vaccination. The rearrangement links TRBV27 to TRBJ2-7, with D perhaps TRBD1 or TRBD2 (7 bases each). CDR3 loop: CASSFRIGEGAEQYF. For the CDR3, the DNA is TGTGCCAGCAGTTTTCGAATCGGGGAGGGGGCCGAGCAGTACTTC.